This record covers a single TCR beta chain. The sample is drawn from a study of blood T cell repertoires in COVID-19. Study background: Acute and convalescent COVID-19 samples came from the United States, Italy and Spain.

Living in 24 US areas, the participants were between roughly 18 and 95 years of age. Allocation to cohorts depended on clinical history reported by the participants. Two negative PCRs, clearance, or symptom resolution characterized the recovered Cohort 3 donors. TCRdb's table, derived via immunoSEQ multiplex PCR, lists solely in-frame clones and lacks some. This table has about 200,000 clones, 80% to 90% appearing once. Unmatched junction bases numbered 7, after V lost 6 bases and J lost 5 bases. In germline, CDR1 is ENHRY, CDR2 SYGVKD. The CDR3 is made up of 14 amino acids. The sequence derives from a woman between 18 and 29 years old who had recovered from COVID-19. Specimen: PBMCs or T cells enriched from blood (not recorded which). The rearrangement uses TRBV10-3 and TRBJ1-2; 9 bases line up with TRBD1. CDR3 region: CAISQGQGQYGYTF. Written as DNA, the CDR3 is TGTGCCATCAGCCAGGGACAGGGTCAATATGGCTACACCTTC.